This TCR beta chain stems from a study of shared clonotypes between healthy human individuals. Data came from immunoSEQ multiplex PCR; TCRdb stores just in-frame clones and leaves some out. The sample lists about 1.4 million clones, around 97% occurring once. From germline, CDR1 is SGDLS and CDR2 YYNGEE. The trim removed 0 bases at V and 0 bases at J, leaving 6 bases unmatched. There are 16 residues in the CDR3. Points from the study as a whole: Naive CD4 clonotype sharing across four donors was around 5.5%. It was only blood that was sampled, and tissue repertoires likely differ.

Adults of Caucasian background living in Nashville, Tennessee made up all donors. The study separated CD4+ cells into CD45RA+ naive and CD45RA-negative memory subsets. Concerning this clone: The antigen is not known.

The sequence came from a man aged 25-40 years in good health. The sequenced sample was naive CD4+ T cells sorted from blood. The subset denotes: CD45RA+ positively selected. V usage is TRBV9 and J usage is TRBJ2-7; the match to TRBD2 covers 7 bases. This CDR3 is CASSVGAGVSSYEQYF. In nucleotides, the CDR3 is TGTGCCAGCAGCGTAGGGGCGGGAGTGAGCTCCTACGAGCAGTACTTC.